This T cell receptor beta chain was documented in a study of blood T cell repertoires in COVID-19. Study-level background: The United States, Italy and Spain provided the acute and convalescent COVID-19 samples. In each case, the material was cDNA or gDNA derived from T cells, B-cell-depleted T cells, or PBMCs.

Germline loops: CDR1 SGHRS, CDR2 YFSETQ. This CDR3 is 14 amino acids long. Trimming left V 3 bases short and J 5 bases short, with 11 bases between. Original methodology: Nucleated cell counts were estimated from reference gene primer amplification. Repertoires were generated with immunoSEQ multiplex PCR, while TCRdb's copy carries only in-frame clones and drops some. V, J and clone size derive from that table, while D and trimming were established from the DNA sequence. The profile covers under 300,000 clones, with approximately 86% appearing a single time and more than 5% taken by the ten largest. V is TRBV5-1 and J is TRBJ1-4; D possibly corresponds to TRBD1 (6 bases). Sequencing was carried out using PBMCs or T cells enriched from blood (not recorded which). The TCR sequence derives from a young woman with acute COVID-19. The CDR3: CASSSGGPNEKLFF. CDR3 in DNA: TGCGCCAGCAGCTCCGGGGGGCCCAATGAAAAACTGTTTTTT. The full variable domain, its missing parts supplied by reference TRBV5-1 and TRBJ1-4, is KAGVTQTPRYLIKTRGQQVTLSCSPISGHRSVSWYQQTPGQGLQFLFEYFSETQRNKGNFPGRFSGRQFSNSRSEMNVSTLELGDSALYLCASSSGGPNEKLFFGSGTQLSVL.